In this sample, the clone carrying this T cell receptor beta chain turned up once. This PCR relied on a set of 60 Vbeta primers and 13 Jbeta primers. TCRdb's copy holds only in-frame clones and misses some; the assay was immunoSEQ multiplex PCR. The table lists 150,000 to 200,000 clones, around 80% of them singletons. These data are taken from a study of cytomegalovirus exposure and HLA in healthy donors. The TCR was taken from a woman in her forties or fifties in good health and CMV-seropositive. Sequenced material: PBMCs.

The CDR3 DNA sequence: TGTGCCAGTAGTATAGCCTTTACTAGCGTGGAGACCCAGTACTTC. Translating gives CASSIAFTSVETQYF. The chain combines TRBV19 with TRBJ2-5; TRBD2 agrees at 7 bases. The ends lost 1 base at V and 5 bases at J; junction bases unmatched: 7. The CDR3 is 15 residues long. Per the germline V gene, CDR1 is LNHDA and CDR2 is SQIVND (reference sequence).